This T cell receptor (beta chain) was retrieved from a study of regulatory dendritic cells for organ transplantation. Only in-frame clones appear in the TCRdb table, and some are missing; sequencing was by immunoSEQ multiplex PCR. The repertoire has approximately 19,000 clones, 60% to 80% of them found once; the top ten carry less than 0.95%. Whole-study findings and limits: Mature dendritic cells appeared to drive more memory CD8+ clonal expansion than regulatory ones. Considerable individual heterogeneity was seen in alloreactive memory CD8+ T cells.

Trimming removed 0 bases from V and 5 bases from J; junction bases left unmatched: 1. The CDR3 consists of 14 residues. Germline CDR1 is LGHNA and CDR2 is YSLEER. This clone has just one count. Its antigen remains unknown. The chain couples TRBV4-3 to TRBJ1-5, with 7 bases matching TRBD1. The sequence derives from a human donor in good health. The sample comprised memory CD4+ T cells from blood. This sample's subset: CD45RO+ memory T cells. The CDR3 reads CASSQDRGDQPQHF. The CDR3 bases are TGCGCCAGCAGCCAAGACAGGGGGGATCAGCCCCAGCATTTT.